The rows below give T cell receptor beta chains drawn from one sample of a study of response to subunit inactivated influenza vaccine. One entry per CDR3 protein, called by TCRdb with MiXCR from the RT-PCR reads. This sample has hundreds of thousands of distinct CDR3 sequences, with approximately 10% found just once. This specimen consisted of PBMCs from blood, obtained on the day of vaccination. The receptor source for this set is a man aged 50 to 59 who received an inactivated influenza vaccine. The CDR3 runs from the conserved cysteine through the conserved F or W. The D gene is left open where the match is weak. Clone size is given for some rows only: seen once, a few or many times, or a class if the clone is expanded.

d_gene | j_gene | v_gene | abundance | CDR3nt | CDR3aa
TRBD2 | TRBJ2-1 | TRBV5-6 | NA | TGTGCCAGCACCCCTCGGAGGCACCGACTAGCGGGAGGGAACAATGAGCAGTTCTTC | CASTPRRHRLAGGNNEQFF
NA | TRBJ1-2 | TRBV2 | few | TGTGCCAGCAGTGGCGGACGGAAATATGGCTACACCTTC | CASSGGRKYGYTF
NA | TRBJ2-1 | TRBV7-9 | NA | TGTGCCAGCAGCTTAGCGGTTTCTGGTGAGCAGTTCTTC | CASSLAVSGEQFF
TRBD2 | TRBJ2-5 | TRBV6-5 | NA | TGTGCCAGCAGTTACTCTAGCGGGGGCACGGGGGCCCAGTACTTC | CASSYSSGGTGAQYF
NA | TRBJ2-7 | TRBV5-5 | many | TGTGCCAGCAGCCCCCGGTCGGGCGGGAATGGTGAGCAGTACTTC | CASSPRSGGNGEQYF
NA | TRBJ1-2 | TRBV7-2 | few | TGTGCCAGCAGCTTAGGGACTGGAGACTATGGCTACACCTTC | CASSLGTGDYGYTF
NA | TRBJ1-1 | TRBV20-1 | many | TGCAGGGCTACCGGGACTATGAACACTGAAGCTTTCTTT | CRATGTMNTEAFF
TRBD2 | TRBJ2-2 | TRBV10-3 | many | TGTGCCATCACCGCCTGGACTAGCGGGGGGGCCGACACCGGGGAGCTGTTTTTT | CAITAWTSGGADTGELFF
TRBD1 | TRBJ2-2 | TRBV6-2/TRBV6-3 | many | TGTGCCAGCACCCTTGACAGGGCGAACACCGGGGAGCTGTTTTTT | CASTLDRANTGELFF
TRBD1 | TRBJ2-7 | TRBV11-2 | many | TGTGCCAGCAGTCCTTCGGGACAGGGACACGAGCAGTACTTC | CASSPSGQGHEQYF
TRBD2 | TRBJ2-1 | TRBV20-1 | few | TGCAGTGCTGAAAAACCGGGACTAGCGGGATATACCTACAATGAGCAGTTCTTC | CSAEKPGLAGYTYNEQFF
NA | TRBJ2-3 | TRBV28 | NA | TGTGCCACCTCCTCCGGGGCCCCAGATACGCAGTATTTT | CATSSGAPDTQYF
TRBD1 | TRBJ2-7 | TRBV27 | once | TGTGCCAGCAGTTGGCGGACAGGGGCCTACGAGCAGTACTTC | CASSWRTGAYEQYF